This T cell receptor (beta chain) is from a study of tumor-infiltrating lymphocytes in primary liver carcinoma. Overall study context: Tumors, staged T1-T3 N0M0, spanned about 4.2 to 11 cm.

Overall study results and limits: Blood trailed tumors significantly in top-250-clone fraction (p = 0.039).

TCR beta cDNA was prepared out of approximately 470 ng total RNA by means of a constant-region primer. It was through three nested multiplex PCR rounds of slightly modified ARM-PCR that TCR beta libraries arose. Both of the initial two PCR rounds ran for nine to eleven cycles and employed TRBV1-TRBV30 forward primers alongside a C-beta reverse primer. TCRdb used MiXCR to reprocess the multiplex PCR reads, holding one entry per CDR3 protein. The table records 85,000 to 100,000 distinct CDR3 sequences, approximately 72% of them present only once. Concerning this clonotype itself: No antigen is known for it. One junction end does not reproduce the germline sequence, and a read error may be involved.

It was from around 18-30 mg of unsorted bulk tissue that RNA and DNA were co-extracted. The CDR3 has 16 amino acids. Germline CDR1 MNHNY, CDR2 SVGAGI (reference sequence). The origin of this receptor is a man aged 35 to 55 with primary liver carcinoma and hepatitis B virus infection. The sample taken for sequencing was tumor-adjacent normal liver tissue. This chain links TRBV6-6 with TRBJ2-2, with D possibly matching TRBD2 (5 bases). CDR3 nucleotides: TGTGCCAGCAGAAGTACCCGGGCCGCGAACTCCGGGGAGATGTTCTTT. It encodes CASRSTRAANSGEMFF.